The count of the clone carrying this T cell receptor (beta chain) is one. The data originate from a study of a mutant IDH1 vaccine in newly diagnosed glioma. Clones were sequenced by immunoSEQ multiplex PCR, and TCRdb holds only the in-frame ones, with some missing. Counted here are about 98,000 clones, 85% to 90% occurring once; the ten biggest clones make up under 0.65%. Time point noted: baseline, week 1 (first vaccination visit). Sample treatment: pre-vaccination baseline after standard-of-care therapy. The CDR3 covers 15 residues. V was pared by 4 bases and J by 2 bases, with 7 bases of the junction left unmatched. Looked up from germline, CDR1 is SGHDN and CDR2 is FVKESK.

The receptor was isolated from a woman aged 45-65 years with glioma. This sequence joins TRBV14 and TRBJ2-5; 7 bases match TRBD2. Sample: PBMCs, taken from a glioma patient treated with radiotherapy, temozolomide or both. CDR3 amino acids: CASSPGGRVQETQYF. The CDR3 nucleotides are TGTGCCAGCAGCCCGGGGGGAAGAGTTCAAGAGACCCAGTACTTC.